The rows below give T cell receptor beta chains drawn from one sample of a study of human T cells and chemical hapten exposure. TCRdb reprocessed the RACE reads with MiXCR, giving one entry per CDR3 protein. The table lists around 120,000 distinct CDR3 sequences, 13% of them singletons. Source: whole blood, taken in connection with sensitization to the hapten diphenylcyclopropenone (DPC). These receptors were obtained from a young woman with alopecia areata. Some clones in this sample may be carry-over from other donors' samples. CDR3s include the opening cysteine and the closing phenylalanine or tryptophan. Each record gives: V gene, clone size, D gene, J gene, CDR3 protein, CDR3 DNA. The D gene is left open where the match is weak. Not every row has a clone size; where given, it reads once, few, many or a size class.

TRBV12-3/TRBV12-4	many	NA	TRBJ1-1	CASTQNGNTEAFF	TGTGCCAGCACTCAGAATGGAAACACTGAAGCTTTCTTT
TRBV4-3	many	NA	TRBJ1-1	CASSQVLQGVNTEAFF	TGCGCCAGCAGCCAAGTTCTACAGGGCGTGAACACTGAAGCTTTCTTT
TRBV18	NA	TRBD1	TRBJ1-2	CASSPGQGADYGYTF	TGTGCCAGCTCACCAGGACAGGGGGCGGACTATGGCTACACCTTC
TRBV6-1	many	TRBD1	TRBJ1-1	CASSVDRVTEAFF	TGTGCCAGCAGTGTCGACAGGGTGACTGAAGCTTTCTTT
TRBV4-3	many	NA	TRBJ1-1	CASSQAGRGTEAFF	TGCGCCAGCAGCCAAGCGGGACGGGGAACTGAAGCTTTCTTT
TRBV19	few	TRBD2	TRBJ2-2	CASSGIQRGTGELFF	TGTGCCAGTAGTGGGATCCAGCGGGGTACCGGGGAGCTGTTTTTT
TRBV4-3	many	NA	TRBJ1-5	CASSQDRGFQPQHF	TGCGCCAGCAGCCAAGATCGTGGGTTTCAGCCCCAGCATTTT
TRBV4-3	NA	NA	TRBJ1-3	CASSQDSGFGNTIYF	TGCGCCAGCAGCCAAGACAGCGGGTTTGGAAACACCATATATTTT
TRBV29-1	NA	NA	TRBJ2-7	CSVETAEEGNYEQYF	TGCAGCGTTGAAACCGCGGAAGAGGGTAACTACGAGCAGTACTTC
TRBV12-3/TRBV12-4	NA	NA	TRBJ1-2	CASSFRGGRTYGYTF	TGTGCCAGCAGTTTTAGGGGAGGGAGGACGTATGGCTACACCTTC
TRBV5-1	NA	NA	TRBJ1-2	CASSLDGRDYGYTF	TGCGCCAGCAGCTTGGACGGCAGGGACTATGGCTACACCTTC
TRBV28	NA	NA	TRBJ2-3	CASRTRTGHSTDTQYF	TGTGCCAGCAGAACCAGGACGGGACACTCCACAGATACGCAGTATTTT
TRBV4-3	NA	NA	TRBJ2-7	CASSQEAPGVGMRYEQYF	TGCGCCAGCAGCCAAGAGGCGCCCGGGGTAGGCATGAGGTACGAGCAGTACTTC
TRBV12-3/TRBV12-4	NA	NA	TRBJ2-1	CASRTVGNEQFF	TGTGCCAGCAGGACCGTGGGGAATGAGCAGTTCTTC
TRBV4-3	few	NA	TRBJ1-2	CASSQGSRGYGYTF	TGCGCCAGCAGCCAAGGAAGTAGAGGCTATGGCTACACCTTC
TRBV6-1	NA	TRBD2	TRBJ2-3	CASSLSPGGTGLAATDTQYF	TGTGCCAGCAGTCTCTCCCCGGGGGGTACGGGACTAGCCGCCACAGATACGCAGTATTTT
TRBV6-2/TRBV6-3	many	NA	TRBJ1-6	CASRPRLITDSPLHF	TGTGCCAGCAGACCCCGTTTGATTACCGATTCACCCCTCCACTTT
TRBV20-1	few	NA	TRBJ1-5	CSATGTYGDQPQHF	TGCAGTGCTACGGGGACATACGGGGATCAGCCCCAGCATTTT
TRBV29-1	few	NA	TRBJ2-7	CSVEWGGRNEQYF	TGCAGCGTTGAGTGGGGGGGGCGCAACGAGCAGTACTTC
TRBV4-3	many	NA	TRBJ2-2	CASSQARGGELFF	TGCGCCAGCAGCCAAGCGAGGGGCGGGGAGCTGTTTTTT
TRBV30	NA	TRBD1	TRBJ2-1	CAWSDPPGTGGFF	TGTGCCTGGAGTGATCCCCCCGGGACAGGAGGGTTCTTC
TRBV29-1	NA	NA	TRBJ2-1	CSVEKGLALYNEQFF	TGCAGCGTTGAAAAGGGGCTAGCCTTATACAATGAGCAGTTCTTC
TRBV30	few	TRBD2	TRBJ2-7	CAFTSGGVGQYF	TGTGCCTTTACTAGCGGGGGAGTGGGGCAGTACTTC
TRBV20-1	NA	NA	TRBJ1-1	CSARDEGGTEAFF	TGCAGTGCTAGAGATGAAGGGGGCACTGAAGCTTTCTTT
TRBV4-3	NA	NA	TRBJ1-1	CASSQLGQRNTEAFF	TGCGCCAGCAGCCAGCTGGGACAAAGGAACACTGAAGCTTTCTTT
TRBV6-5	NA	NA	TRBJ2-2	CASSSSTGTGELFF	TGTGCCAGCAGTTCCTCGACAGGAACCGGGGAGCTGTTTTTT
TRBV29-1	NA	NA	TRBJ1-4	CSAVGPSVNEKLFF	TGCAGCGCTGTGGGGCCTTCCGTTAATGAAAAACTGTTTTTT
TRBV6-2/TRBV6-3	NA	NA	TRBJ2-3	CASSYSNMDTQYF	TGTGCCAGCAGTTACTCGAATATGGATACGCAGTATTTT
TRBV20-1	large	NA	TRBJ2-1	CSARAETWGDNEQFF	TGCAGTGCTAGAGCGGAGACTTGGGGGGACAATGAGCAGTTCTTC
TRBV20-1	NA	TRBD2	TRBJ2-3	CSAGTSGGFTDTQYF	TGCAGTGCTGGGACTAGCGGGGGATTCACAGATACGCAGTATTTT
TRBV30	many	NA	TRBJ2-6	CAWSLGSSGANVLTF	TGTGCCTGGAGTCTCGGGAGCTCTGGGGCCAACGTCCTGACTTTC
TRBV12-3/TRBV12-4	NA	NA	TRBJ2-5	CASSPLSGGETQYF	TGTGCCAGCAGTCCCCTTAGTGGGGGGGAGACCCAGTACTTC
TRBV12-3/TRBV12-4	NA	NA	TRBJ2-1	CASTSRWNEQFF	TGTGCCAGCACCTCCAGGTGGAATGAGCAGTTCTTC
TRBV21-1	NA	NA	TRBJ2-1	CASSTPDSRVQFF	TGTGCCAGCAGCACTCCGGACAGTAGGGTGCAGTTCTTC
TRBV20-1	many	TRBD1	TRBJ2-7	CSARRDRGEQYF	TGCAGTGCTAGAAGGGACAGGGGGGAGCAGTACTTC
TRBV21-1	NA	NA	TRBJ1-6	CASSKWVSLYNSPLHF	TGTGCCAGCAGCAAATGGGTCAGTTTATATAATTCACCCCTCCACTTT
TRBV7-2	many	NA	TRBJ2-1	CASSFVGEQFF	TGTGCCAGCAGCTTCGTCGGGGAGCAGTTCTTC
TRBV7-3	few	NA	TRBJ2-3	CASSLIEGAGDTQYF	TGTGCCAGCAGCTTAATCGAAGGGGCTGGAGATACGCAGTATTTT
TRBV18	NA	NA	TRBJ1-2	CASSPGPHYGYTF	TGTGCCAGCTCACCGGGGCCCCACTATGGCTACACCTTC
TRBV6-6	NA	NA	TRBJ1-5	CASSYDGPGNQPQHF	TGTGCCAGCAGTTACGATGGGCCAGGAAATCAGCCCCAGCATTTT
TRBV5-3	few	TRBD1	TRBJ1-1	CARSFPGQTQGSAFF	TGTGCCAGAAGCTTTCCGGGACAGACCCAAGGATCAGCTTTCTTT